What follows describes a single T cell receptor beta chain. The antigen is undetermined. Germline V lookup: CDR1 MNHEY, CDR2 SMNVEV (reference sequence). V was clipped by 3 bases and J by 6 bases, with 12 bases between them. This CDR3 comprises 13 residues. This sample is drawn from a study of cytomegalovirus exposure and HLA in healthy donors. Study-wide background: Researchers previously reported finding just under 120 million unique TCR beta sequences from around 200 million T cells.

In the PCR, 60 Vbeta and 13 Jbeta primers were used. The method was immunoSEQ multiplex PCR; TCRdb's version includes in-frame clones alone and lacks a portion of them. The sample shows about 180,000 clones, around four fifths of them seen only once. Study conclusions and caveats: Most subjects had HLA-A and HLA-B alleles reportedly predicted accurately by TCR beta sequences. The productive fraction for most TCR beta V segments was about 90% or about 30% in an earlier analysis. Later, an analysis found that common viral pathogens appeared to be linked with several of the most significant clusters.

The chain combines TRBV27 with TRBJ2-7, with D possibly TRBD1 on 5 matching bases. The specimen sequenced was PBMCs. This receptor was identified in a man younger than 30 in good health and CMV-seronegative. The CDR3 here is CASSFSGRGEQYF. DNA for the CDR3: TGTGCCAGCAGTTTCTCGGGTAGGGGCGAGCAGTACTTC.